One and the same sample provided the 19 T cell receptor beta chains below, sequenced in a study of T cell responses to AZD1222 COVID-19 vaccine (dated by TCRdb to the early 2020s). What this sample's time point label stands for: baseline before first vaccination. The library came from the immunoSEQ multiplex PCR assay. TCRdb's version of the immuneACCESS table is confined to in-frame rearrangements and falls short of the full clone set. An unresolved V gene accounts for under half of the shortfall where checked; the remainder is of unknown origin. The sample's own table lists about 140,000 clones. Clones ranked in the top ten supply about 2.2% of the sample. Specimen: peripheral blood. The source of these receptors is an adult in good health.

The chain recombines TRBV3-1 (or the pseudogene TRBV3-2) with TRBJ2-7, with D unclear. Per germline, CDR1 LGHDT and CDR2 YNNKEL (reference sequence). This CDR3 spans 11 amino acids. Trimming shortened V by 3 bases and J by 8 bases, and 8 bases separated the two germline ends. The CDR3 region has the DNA TGTGCCAGCAGCCAGGCCTCTCAGCAGTACTTC. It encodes CASSQASQQYF.

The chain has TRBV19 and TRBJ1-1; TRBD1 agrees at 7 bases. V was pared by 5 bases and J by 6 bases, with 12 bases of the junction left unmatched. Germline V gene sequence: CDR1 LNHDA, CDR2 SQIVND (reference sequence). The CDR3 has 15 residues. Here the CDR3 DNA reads TGTGCCAGTAGTCCCCGACAGGGCAATTTCGCTGAAGCTTTCTTT. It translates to CASSPRQGNFAEAFF. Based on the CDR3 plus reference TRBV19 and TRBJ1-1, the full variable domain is DGGITQSPKYLFRKEGQNVTLSCEQNLNHDAMYWYRQDPGQGLRLIYYSQIVNDFQKGDIAEGYSVSREKKESFPLTVTSAQKNPTAFYLCASSPRQGNFAEAFFGQGTRLTVV.

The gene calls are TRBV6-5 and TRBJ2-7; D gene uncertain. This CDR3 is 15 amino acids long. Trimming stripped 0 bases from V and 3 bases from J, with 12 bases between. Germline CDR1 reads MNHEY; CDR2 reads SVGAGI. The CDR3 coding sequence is TGTGCCAGCAGTTACTCAGGCGTTTTAGGCTACGAGCAGTACTTC. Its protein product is CASSYSGVLGYEQYF.

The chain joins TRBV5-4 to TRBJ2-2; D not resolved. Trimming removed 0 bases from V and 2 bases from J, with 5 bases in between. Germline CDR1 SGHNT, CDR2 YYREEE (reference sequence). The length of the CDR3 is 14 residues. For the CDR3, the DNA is TGTGCCAGCAGCTTGGGACCAAACACCGGGGAGCTGTTTTTT. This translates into CASSLGPNTGELFF.

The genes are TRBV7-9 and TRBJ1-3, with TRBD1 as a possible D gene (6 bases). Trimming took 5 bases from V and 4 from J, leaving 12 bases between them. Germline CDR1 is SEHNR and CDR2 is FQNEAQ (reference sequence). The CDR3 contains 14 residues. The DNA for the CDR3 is TGTGCCAGCAGCCTAGGGGGAGCGGGAAACACCATATATTTT. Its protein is CASSLGGAGNTIYF.

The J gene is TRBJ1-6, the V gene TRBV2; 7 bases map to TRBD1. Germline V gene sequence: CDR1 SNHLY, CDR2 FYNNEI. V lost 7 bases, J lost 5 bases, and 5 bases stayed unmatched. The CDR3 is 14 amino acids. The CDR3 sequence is CASNPGTDNSPLHF. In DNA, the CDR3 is TGTGCCAGCAACCCCGGGACAGATAATTCACCCCTCCACTTT.

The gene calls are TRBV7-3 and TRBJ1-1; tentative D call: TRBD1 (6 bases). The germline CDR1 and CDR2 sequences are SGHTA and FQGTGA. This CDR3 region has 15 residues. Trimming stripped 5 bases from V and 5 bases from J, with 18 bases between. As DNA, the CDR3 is TGTGCCAGCAGCGGCGGGGCAGGGGCGAGGACTGAAGCTTTCTTT. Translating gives CASSGGAGARTEAFF.

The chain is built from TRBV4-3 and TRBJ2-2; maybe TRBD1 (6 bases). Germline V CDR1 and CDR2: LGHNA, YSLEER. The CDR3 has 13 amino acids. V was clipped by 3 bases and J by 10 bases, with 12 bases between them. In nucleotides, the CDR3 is TGCGCCAGCAGCCACTCCAACAGGGAGGAGCTGTTTTTT. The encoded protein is CASSHSNREELFF.

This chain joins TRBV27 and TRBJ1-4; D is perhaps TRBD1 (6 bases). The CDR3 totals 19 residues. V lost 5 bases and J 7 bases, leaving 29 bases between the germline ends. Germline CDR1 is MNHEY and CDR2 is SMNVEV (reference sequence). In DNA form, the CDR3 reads TGTGCCAGCAGTCCTACTGGGGGCTTCCTTCAGGACGGATTTGAAAAACTGTTTTTT. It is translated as CASSPTGGFLQDGFEKLFF.

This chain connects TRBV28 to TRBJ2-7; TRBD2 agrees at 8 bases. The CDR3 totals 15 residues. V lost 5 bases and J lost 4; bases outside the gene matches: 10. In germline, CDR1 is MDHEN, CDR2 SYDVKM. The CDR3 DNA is TGTGCCAGCAGTACCCCAGCGGGGGTGCTGTACGAGCAGTACTTC. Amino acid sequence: CASSTPAGVLYEQYF.

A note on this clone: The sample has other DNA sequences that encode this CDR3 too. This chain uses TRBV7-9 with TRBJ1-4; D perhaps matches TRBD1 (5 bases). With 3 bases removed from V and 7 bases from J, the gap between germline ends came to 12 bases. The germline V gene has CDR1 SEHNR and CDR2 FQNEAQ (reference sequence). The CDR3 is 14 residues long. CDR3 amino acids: CASSLGQGGEKLFF. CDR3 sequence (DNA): TGTGCCAGCAGCTTGGGCCAGGGTGGTGAAAAACTGTTTTTT.

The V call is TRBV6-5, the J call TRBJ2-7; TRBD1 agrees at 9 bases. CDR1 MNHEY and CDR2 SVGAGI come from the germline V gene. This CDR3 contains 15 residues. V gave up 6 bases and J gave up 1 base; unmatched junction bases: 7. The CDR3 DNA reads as TGTGCCAGCAGGGGGGGACAGGGAAATTCCTACGAGCAGTACTTC. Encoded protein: CASRGGQGNSYEQYF.

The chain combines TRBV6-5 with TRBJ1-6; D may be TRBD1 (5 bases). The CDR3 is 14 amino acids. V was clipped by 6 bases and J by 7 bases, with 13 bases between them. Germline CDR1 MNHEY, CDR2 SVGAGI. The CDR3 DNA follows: TGTGCCAGCAGCCGGGACGATTGGAATTCACCCCTCCACTTT. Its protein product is CASSRDDWNSPLHF.

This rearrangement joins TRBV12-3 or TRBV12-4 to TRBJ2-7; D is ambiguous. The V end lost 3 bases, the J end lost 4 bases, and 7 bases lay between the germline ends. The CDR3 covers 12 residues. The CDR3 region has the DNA TGTGCCAGCAGTTTTGGGCAGTACGAGCAGTACTTC. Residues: CASSFGQYEQYF.

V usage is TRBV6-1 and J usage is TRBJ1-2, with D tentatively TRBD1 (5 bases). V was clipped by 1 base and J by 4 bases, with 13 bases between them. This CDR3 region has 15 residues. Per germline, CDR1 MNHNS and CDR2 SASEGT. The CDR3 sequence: CASSEGAGDSYGYTF. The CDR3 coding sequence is TGTGCCAGCAGTGAAGGGGCAGGCGACAGCTATGGCTACACCTTC.

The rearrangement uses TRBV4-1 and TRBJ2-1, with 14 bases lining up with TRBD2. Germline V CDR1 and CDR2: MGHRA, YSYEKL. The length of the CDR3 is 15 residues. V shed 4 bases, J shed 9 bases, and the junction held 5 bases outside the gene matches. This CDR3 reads CASSLGTSGGTEQFF. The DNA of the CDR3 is TGCGCCAGCAGCCTCGGGACTAGCGGGGGCACTGAGCAGTTCTTC.

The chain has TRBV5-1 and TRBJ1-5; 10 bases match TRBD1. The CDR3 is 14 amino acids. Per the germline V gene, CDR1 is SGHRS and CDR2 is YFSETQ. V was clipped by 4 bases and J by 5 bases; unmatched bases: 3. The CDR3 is CASSPGTGDQPQHF. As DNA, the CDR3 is TGCGCCAGCAGCCCAGGGACAGGGGATCAGCCCCAGCATTTT.

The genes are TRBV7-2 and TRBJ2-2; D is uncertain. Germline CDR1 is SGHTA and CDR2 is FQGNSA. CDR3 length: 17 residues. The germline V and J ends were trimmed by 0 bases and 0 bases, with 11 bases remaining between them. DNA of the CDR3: TGTGCCAGCAGCTTAGCGTTCGCCTTACCGAACACCGGGGAGCTGTTTTTT. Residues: CASSLAFALPNTGELFF. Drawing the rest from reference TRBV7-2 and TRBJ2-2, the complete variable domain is GAGVSQSPSNKVTEKGKDVELRCDPISGHTALYWYRQSLGQGLEFLIYFQGNSAPDKSGLPSDRFSAERTGGSVSTLTIQRTQQEDSAVYLCASSLAFALPNTGELFFGEGSRLTVL.

The DNA of the CDR3 is TGTGCCAGCAGCTTAACGGGATCGCGGGGATGGGATGAGCAGTTCTTC. Translating it yields CASSLTGSRGWDEQFF. The rearrangement links TRBV7-3 to TRBJ2-1, with a tentative D call TRBD2 (6 bases). The germline V gene has CDR1 SGHTA and CDR2 FQGTGA. V lost 0 bases and J 8 bases, leaving 17 bases between the germline ends. CDR3 length equals 16 residues.